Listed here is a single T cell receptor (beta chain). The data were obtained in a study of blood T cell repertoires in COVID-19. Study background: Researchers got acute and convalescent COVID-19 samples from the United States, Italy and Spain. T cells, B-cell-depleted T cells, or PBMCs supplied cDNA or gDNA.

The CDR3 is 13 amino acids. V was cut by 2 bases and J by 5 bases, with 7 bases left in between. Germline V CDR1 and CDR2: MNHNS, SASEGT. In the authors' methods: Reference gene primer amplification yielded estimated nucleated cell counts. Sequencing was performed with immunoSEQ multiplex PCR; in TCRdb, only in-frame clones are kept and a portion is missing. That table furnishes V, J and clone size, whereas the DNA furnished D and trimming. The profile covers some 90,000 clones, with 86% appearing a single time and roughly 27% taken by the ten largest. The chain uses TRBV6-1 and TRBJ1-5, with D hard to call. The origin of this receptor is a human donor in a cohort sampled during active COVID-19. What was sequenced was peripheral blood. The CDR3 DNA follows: TGTGCCAGCAGTGAAATCCGGGATCAGCCCCAGCATTTT. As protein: CASSEIRDQPQHF.